The 17 T cell receptor beta chains given below trace back to one sample, sequenced in a study of Graves' ophthalmopathy and Graves' hyperthyroidism. As the template, RNA transcripts were used to amplify TCR beta CDR3 regions. First-round RT-PCR employed HTBI primers, with a second-round multiplex PCR after it. MiXCR, run by TCRdb on the multiplex PCR reads, gives a single entry per CDR3 protein. The sample yields roughly 400,000 distinct CDR3 sequences, roughly 15% seen once. The sample was peripheral blood. These TCRs come from an adult woman with stable Graves' hyperthyroidism.

This clonotype was seen at least ten times. This sequence joins TRBV7-9 and TRBJ2-7; D tentatively fits TRBD1 or TRBD2 (7 bases each). Germline CDR1 SEHNR, CDR2 FQNEAQ (reference sequence). V gave up 0 bases and J gave up 5 bases, with 11 bases separating them. The CDR3 contains 14 residues. CDR3 loop: CASSLAAGGDEQYF. CDR3 nucleotide sequence: TGTGCCAGCAGCTTAGCGGCAGGGGGGGACGAGCAGTACTTC.

For this clonotype: A much bigger clone sits one base away, suggesting this may be a read error. The V and J genes are TRBV5-1 and TRBJ2-2; no clear D gene. Germline CDR1 SGHRS, CDR2 YFSETQ. CDR3 length equals 16 residues. Trimming pared 2 bases from V and 3 bases from J, leaving 14 bases between. The CDR3 loop is CASSLKSTGYTGELFF. The CDR3 bases are TGCGCCAGCAGCTTAAAATCGACCGGGTACACCGGGGAGCTGTTTTTT.

This clonotype was counted many times. The chain carries TRBV20-1 and TRBJ2-7; D gene uncertain. Germline CDR1 and CDR2: DFQATT and SNEGSKA (reference sequence). The CDR3 is 13 amino acids. Trimming shortened V by 0 bases and J by 0 bases, and 6 bases separated the two germline ends. The CDR3 is CSARDPRSYEQYF. The CDR3 DNA follows: TGCAGTGCTAGAGATCCACGCTCCTACGAGCAGTACTTC.

Details on this clonotype: The conserved closing phenylalanine or tryptophan is absent in this CDR3, likely reflecting a read error. The chain combines TRBV30 with TRBJ2-2; D call uncertain. CDR1 is GTSNPN, CDR2 SVGIG, per germline (reference sequence). This CDR3 region has 14 residues. Trimming cost V 5 bases and J 0 bases, with 10 bases left between them. The CDR3 DNA follows: TGTGCCTGGGGTGGGCAGTCGAACACCGGGGAGCTGTTTCTT. This translates into CAWGGQSNTGELFL.

The gene calls are TRBV29-1 and TRBJ2-1; perhaps D is TRBD1 or TRBD2 (5 bases each). CDR3 size: 14 residues. Germline CDR1 is SQVTM and CDR2 is ANQGSEA. CDR3 DNA: TGCAGGACGTACTCCGGGACCGGGATCGATGAGCAGTTCTTC. Amino acids: CRTYSGTGIDEQFF.

This clonotype was picked up many times. This chain connects TRBV19 to TRBJ1-5; D remains ambiguous. The CDR3 totals 12 residues. V dropped 9 bases and J dropped 4 bases, with 10 bases sitting between them. Germline-derived CDR1 and CDR2 are LNHDA and SQIVND (reference sequence). CDR3 DNA: TGTGCCAGCGGACGCTCGAATCAGCCCCAGCATTTT. This gives the protein CASGRSNQPQHF. Using reference TRBV19 and TRBJ1-5 for the parts outside the CDR3, the full variable domain is DGGITQSPKYLFRKEGQNVTLSCEQNLNHDAMYWYRQDPGQGLRLIYYSQIVNDFQKGDIAEGYSVSREKKESFPLTVTSAQKNPTAFYLCASGRSNQPQHFGDGTRLSIL.

This clonotype was counted ten times or more. The chain couples TRBV2 to TRBJ1-1, with 8 bases fitting TRBD1. The CDR3 is made up of 13 amino acids. Looked up from germline, CDR1 is SNHLY and CDR2 is FYNNEI. V shed 10 bases, J shed 5 bases, and the junction held 9 bases outside the gene matches. The CDR3 sequence: CAIREQGATEAFF. As DNA, the CDR3 is TGTGCCATTCGCGAGCAGGGGGCTACTGAAGCTTTCTTT.

This clonotype has at least ten counts. This chain uses TRBV12-3 or TRBV12-4 with TRBJ2-7, with D tentatively TRBD2 (5 bases). The V end was cut by 8 bases, the J end by 6 bases, with 14 bases between. This CDR3 region has 12 residues. CDR3 loop: CASGSPSGEQYF. The CDR3 DNA follows: TGTGCCAGCGGGAGTCCGTCAGGCGAGCAGTACTTC.

The V gene is TRBV6-2 or TRBV6-3, the J gene TRBJ1-6; TRBD1 might be the D (6 bases). V was clipped by 7 bases and J by 8 bases, with 21 bases between them. This CDR3 comprises 16 residues. Per germline, CDR1 MNHEY and CDR2 SVGEGT. The CDR3 sequence: CASTPHGTFNDSPLHF. CDR3 bases: TGTGCCAGCACCCCCCACGGGACATTTAATGATTCACCCCTCCACTTT.

This clonotype was counted ten times or more. V gene TRBV28 combines with J gene TRBJ2-7, with D perhaps matching TRBD1 or TRBD2 (5 bases each). Trimming removed 6 bases at V and 5 bases at J, with 20 bases between. The CDR3 totals 15 residues. Germline assignment: CDR1 MDHEN and CDR2 SYDVKM. The CDR3 bases are TGTGCCAGCAGGGCTACAGGAGGTTCTTTCCACGAGCAGTACTTC. It translates to CASRATGGSFHEQYF.

The J gene is TRBJ2-7, the V gene TRBV7-2; perhaps D is TRBD1 or TRBD2 (5 bases each). Trimming stripped 4 bases from V and 6 bases from J, with 13 bases between. The CDR3 totals 13 residues. CDR1 and CDR2 from the germline V gene are SGHTA and FQGNSA. In DNA form, the CDR3 reads TGTGCCAGCAGCTCCCCCGGGGCTAGCGAGCAGTACTTC. Its protein is CASSSPGASEQYF.

Many counts were recorded for this clonotype. The chain joins TRBV19 to TRBJ2-2; possibly TRBD2 for D (5 bases). V shed 3 bases and J shed 2 bases, with 10 bases lying between them. Looked up from germline, CDR1 is LNHDA and CDR2 is SQIVND (reference sequence). This CDR3 is 15 amino acids long. The CDR3 DNA is TGTGCCAGTAGTATGGTCCGGGGAAACACCGGGGAGCTGTTTTTT. Amino acid sequence: CASSMVRGNTGELFF.

V usage is TRBV29-1 and J usage is TRBJ2-2; D uncertain. This CDR3 is built from 12 residues. V lost 5 bases and J 2 bases, leaving 6 bases between the germline ends. Germline V gene lookup returns CDR1 SQVTM and CDR2 ANQGSEA. CDR3 loop: CSVTKNTGELFF. The CDR3 DNA sequence: TGCAGCGTTACTAAAAACACCGGGGAGCTGTTTTTT.

This clonotype was detected a few times. The chain is built from TRBV2 and TRBJ1-5, with a weak D call TRBD1 (5 bases). This CDR3 has 19 amino acids. CDR1 SNHLY and CDR2 FYNNEI come from the germline V gene. The germline V and J ends were trimmed by 2 bases and 3 bases, with 23 bases remaining between them. The CDR3 sequence is CASSENGKRTGPDNQPQHF. The CDR3 DNA reads TGTGCCAGCAGTGAAAACGGGAAACGGACGGGACCTGACAATCAGCCCCAGCATTTT.

This clonotype was picked up many times. The J gene is TRBJ2-4, the V gene TRBV5-1; 11 positions agree with TRBD1. The germline V gene has CDR1 SGHRS and CDR2 YFSETQ. CDR3 size: 15 residues. J gave up 7 bases and V 4 bases, and 7 bases lay outside the gene matches. The CDR3 spells CASSDTGTGGNIQYF. CDR3 sequence (DNA): TGCGCCAGCAGCGATACCGGGACAGGGGGGAACATTCAGTACTTC.

The chain carries TRBV28 and TRBJ1-1, with 10 bases lining up with TRBD1. After removal of 6 bases from V and 7 bases from J, the junction contained 5 bases not matched to a gene. Germline V gene lookup returns CDR1 MDHEN and CDR2 SYDVKM. This CDR3 comprises 13 residues. The CDR3 bases are TGTGCCAGCAGGGACAGGGGGTTTAGTGAAGCTTTCTTT. Its protein product is CASRDRGFSEAFF.

This clonotype has ten or more counts. The chain couples TRBV7-3 to TRBJ2-7; D might be TRBD1 or TRBD2, each matching 5 bases. Germline V gene sequence: CDR1 SGHTA, CDR2 FQGTGA. The CDR3 sequence is 14 residues long. The V gene lost 5 bases and the J gene lost 6 bases, with 17 bases spanning the gap. DNA for the CDR3: TGTGCCAGCAGCCTCTCCGGGACCTCACCCGAGCAGTACTTC. It yields the protein CASSLSGTSPEQYF.